This T cell receptor (beta chain) was captured in a study of CD4 T cells in relation to SARS-CoV-2 and coronaviruses (dated by TCRdb to about 2021). In the study overall: In the ViraFEST assay, PBMCs were grown with antigen for nine to eleven days, and TCR beta CDR3s were then sequenced to identify antigen-specific clonal expansions. A different, Illumina-based TCR-beta assay was used to sequence expansion assays from other donors in the study. Memory CD4+ T cell crossreactivity between SARS-CoV-2 and common cold coronavirus spike proteins was assessed at the TCR clonotype level in the study. The Adaptive Biotechnologies TCR-sequencing kit was used to sequence samples from a few pre-COVID donors and the naive versus memory experiments, while other data came from Illumina-based sequencing. Using patient-derived lymphoblastoid cell lines, the shared crossreactive spike epitopes were mapped to their HLA restriction. An HIV-1 Nef peptide pool or a no-peptide culture served as the negative reference condition.

Library prep was done by the immunoSEQ multiplex PCR assay. In the original analysis: During preprocessing, nonproductive sequences were removed, as were CDR3s that did not start with C, did not end with F or W, or were shorter than 7 amino acids. The MANAFEST web app was used to call antigen-specific clonotypes on the basis of expansion compared with the reference and with other culture wells. A clone counted as positive if significantly expanded in 2 of 3 replicate wells versus the reference culture at FDR below 0.05. Positive clones also required significant expansion versus all other tandem wells and an odds ratio above 5. Pairwise Levenshtein distance, computed with the stringdist R package after three terminal residues were trimmed from each end, was used as the measure of CDR3 homology. Drawn from immuneACCESS, this table holds only the in-frame rearrangements with V and J called that TCRdb kept. Clones are partly lost; checked studies trace under half to an unresolved V gene and leave the rest unexplained. From that table come the V and J calls and clone size; the DNA was used to work out D and trimming. Present in this sample are tens of thousands of clones, 74% of which were seen just once. The leading ten clones occupy around 11% of the sample.

The paper as a whole reports these results and caveats: Small numbers of patients and of tested TCRs limited the study. Memory CD4+ clonotypes crossrecognizing SARS-CoV-2 and at least one common cold coronavirus spike were found in 60% to 70% of donors. Because no donor provided both pre-pandemic and post-infection samples, tracing the source of pre-existing responses was limited. Since the crossreactivity analysis centred on spike protein, crossreactivity against other viral proteins was not assessed. Compared with monoreactive clones, crossreactive clones had significantly weaker SARS-CoV-2-driven expansion, a result consistent with antigenic imprinting.

V is reduced by 2 bases and J by 5 bases, leaving a spacing of 12 bases between them. Inclusive of the bounding cysteine and phenylalanine, the CDR3 is 13 residues long. Left in the record is the CDR3 DNA by itself, 39 bases read in frame from the first base. CDR1 and CDR2 are read off the germline V gene as SQVTM and ANQGSEA. Of note for this clone: The specificity of this receptor is unknown. It has no much larger one-base neighbor in the sample; base qualities were not kept.

CD4+ T cells from unexposed donors were collected before the COVID-19 pandemic (2011-2018). After around 10 days of culture, CD4+ T cells were isolated with the EasySep CD4+ T cell isolation kit. As far as cell numbers permitted, CD4+ T cells from unexposed donors were tested for reactivity against SARS-CoV-2 S and N as well as four spike pools from common cold coronaviruses. Roughly 1.9 million PBMCs per well were cultured in IMDM with approximately 4.8% human AB serum and about 10 IU/ml IL-2. Half of the culture medium was replaced with fresh IL-2-containing medium on days 3 and 7. Triplicate replicate wells were generally used for each peptide culture condition. Leukapheresis product for the unexposed donors was purchased commercially. Ficoll-Paque PLUS gradient centrifugation was used to isolate PBMCs from either whole blood or leukapheresis product. PBMCs were either cryopreserved at -140 degrees C or used fresh in the expansion assay. The QIAamp Micro DNA Kit was used to extract genomic DNA from the CD4+ T cells.

This clonotype was obtained from a human donor in good health. The specimen sequenced was CD4+ T cells from PBMCs, cultured in vitro. The chain uses TRBV29-1 and TRBJ1-1, and perhaps TRBD1 as D gene, on 5 matching bases. The encoded CDR3 is CSVEWQGGTEAFF. In nucleotides, the sequence is TGCAGCGTTGAATGGCAGGGAGGGACTGAAGCTTTCTTT.